This TCR beta chain was sequenced in a study of shared clonotypes between healthy human individuals. About the research overall: Researchers drew samples from two women and three men aged 18 to 49. Findings and limits, study-wide: Sorted-subset sequencing, rarefaction showed, was incomplete despite large depth.

Regarding this clone: Its antigen is undetermined.

Researchers divided each subset's genomic DNA evenly across several immunoSEQ plates. Profiling relied on immunoSEQ multiplex PCR, and the TCRdb table lists in-frame clones only, not all of them. The sample shows about a million clones, around 76% of them seen only once. This CDR3 has 13 amino acids. Per germline, CDR1 MNHNY and CDR2 SVGAGI (reference sequence). Trimming cost V 2 bases and J 2 bases, with 6 bases left between them. This receptor was taken from a man aged 18 to 29 in good health. This rearrangement joins TRBV6-6 to TRBJ1-2; no clear D. The sequenced sample was memory CD4+ T cells sorted from blood. Subset described: CD45RA-negative fraction. DNA for the CDR3: TGTGCCAGCAGTTACGACCAAAACTATGGCTACACCTTC. Its protein product is CASSYDQNYGYTF.